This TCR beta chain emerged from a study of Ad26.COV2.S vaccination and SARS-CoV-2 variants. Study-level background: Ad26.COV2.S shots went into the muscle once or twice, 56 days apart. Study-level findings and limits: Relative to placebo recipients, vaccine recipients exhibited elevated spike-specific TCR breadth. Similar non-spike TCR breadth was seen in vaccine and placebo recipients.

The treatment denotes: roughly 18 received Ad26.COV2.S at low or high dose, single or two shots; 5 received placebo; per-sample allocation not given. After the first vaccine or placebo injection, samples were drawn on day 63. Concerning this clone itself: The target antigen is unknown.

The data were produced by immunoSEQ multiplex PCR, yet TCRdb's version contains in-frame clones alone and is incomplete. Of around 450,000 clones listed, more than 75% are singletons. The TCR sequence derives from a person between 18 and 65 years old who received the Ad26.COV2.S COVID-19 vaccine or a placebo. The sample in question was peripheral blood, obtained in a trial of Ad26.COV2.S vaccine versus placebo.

The CDR3 sequence is CASSFEGVPFSGANVLTF. The CDR3 DNA follows: TGCGCCAGCAGCTTTGAGGGGGTGCCCTTCTCTGGGGCCAACGTCCTGACTTTC. The chain recombines TRBV5-1 with TRBJ2-6; TRBD1 might be the D (6 bases). V gave up 2 bases and J gave up 0 bases, with 15 bases separating them. This CDR3 region has 18 residues. The V gene's germline CDR1 is SGHRS and CDR2 YFSETQ. Variable domain in full (rest from reference TRBV5-1 and TRBJ2-6): KAGVTQTPRYLIKTRGQQVTLSCSPISGHRSVSWYQQTPGQGLQFLFEYFSETQRNKGNFPGRFSGRQFSNSRSEMNVSTLELGDSALYLCASSFEGVPFSGANVLTFGAGSRLTVL.